This T cell receptor beta chain was retrieved from a study of CD8 T cells in ankylosing spondylitis. Whole-study findings and limits: Several highly homologous variants made up a TCR beta motif, and this motif appeared characteristic of ankylosing spondylitis blood. Clones linked to disease, bearing a CD8+ phenotype, were relatively rare in peripheral blood. Previously reported in reactive arthritis synovial fluid and blood were some of the motif variants.

A single record per CDR3 protein comes from TCRdb applying MiXCR to the 5' RACE reads. The sample contains more than 500,000 distinct CDR3 sequences, about 5.4% of which appear only once. This clonotype was detected only a few times. Antigen: not known. Sequenced: blood, either unsorted or a sorted T cell fraction (not recorded which). The receptor's source is a male donor with ankylosing spondylitis.

CDR3 DNA: TGCGCCAGCAGCTTGCTCGCCTATAATTCACCCCTCCACTTT. Amino acids: CASSLLAYNSPLHF. The V and J genes are TRBV5-1 and TRBJ1-6; D unresolved. Per germline, CDR1 SGHRS and CDR2 YFSETQ. Trimming shortened V by 1 base and J by 2 bases, and 4 bases separated the two germline ends. The CDR3 extends over 14 amino acids.